Sequencing of this T cell receptor (beta chain) was carried out in a study of shared clonotypes between healthy human individuals. Whole-study results and caveats: Among donors, clonotype sharing was expected to be affected by sequencing depth. What limited the represented genetic and exposure-history diversity was the small number of donors.

Several immunoSEQ plates received, in even portions, the genomic DNA of each subset. In the original processing: ImmunoSEQ supplied junction-only sequences lacking quality scores, so filtering was different. Method: immunoSEQ multiplex PCR; TCRdb's copy keeps in-frame clones and lacks some. Clone size and the V and J calls come from that table; the DNA yielded D and trimming. Here the sample spans approximately 500,000 clones, more than 65% being singletons. V lost 5 bases, J lost 1 base, and 24 bases lay in between. This CDR3 is built from 19 residues. The V gene's germline CDR1 is GTSNPN and CDR2 SVGIG (reference sequence). To note about this clone: No antigen is known for it.

The clonotype comes from a woman in her forties in good health. Some clones in this sample may be carry-over from other donors' samples. The J gene is TRBJ2-6, the V gene TRBV30; the D gene could be TRBD1 or TRBD2 (5 bases each). Sequencing input: PBMCs. DNA for the CDR3: TGTGCCTGGGGCCTGGCACTGGGGGTGGGGCGGTCTGGGGCCAACGTCCTGACTTTC. Translation: CAWGLALGVGRSGANVLTF.